This TCR beta chain is drawn from a study of blood T cell repertoires in COVID-19. Study background: Samples taken during acute and convalescent COVID-19 were collected in the United States, Italy and Spain. Sources were T cells, B-cell-depleted T cells, or PBMCs; the material itself was cDNA or gDNA.

This clone was recorded a few times. The CDR3 spans 17 residues. CDR1 is SGDLS and CDR2 is YYNGEE in the germline V gene. The junction had 9 bases not matched to a gene; V was cut back by 1 base and J by 1 base. Original analysis: Counts of nucleated cells, estimated from reference gene primer amplification, were obtained. The table came from immunoSEQ multiplex PCR; TCRdb's copy has only in-frame clones and leaves some out. That table supplies the V and J calls and clone size; D and trimming were determined from the DNA. This table has 120,000 or so clones, 87% appearing once. The sequence was collected from a human donor in a cohort sampled during active COVID-19. The chain is built from TRBV9 and TRBJ1-2, with 8 bases fitting TRBD1. The sequencing sample was made of peripheral blood. CDR3 residues: CASSVPLTGGNNYGYTF. As DNA, the CDR3 is TGTGCCAGCAGCGTACCACTCACAGGGGGAAATAACTATGGCTACACCTTC.